Each of the 23 T cell receptor beta chains below was sequenced from the same sample in a study of shared clonotypes between healthy human individuals (dated by TCRdb to 2018 to 2021). The library was prepared using the immunoSEQ multiplex PCR assay. Here the immuneACCESS table is served through TCRdb, limited to in-frame sequences with V and J called. Missing clones are a known gap in these copies; in checked studies unresolved V genes cover under half, and the rest lacks a known reason. The sample contains some 2,500,000 clones, roughly 93% of them found a single time. The top ten clonotypes cover approximately 0.36% of the sample. The sequenced material came from naive CD4+ T cells from PBMCs. This specimen's cell subset or site label, per the study, means: CD45RA+ positively selected. The receptors were gathered from a man in his late teens or twenties in good health. Some clones in this sample may be carry-over from other donors' samples.

The chain uses TRBV4-1 and TRBJ2-3, with D perhaps TRBD2 (5 bases). The CDR3 runs 16 residues. Germline values: CDR1 MGHRA, CDR2 YSYEKL. V lost 4 bases and J lost 5, with 19 bases in between. CDR3 sequence reads: CASSLGFGLAGDTQYF. The CDR3 nucleotides read TGCGCCAGCAGCCTAGGGTTTGGGCTAGCCGGAGATACGCAGTATTTT.

V usage is TRBV6-5 and J usage is TRBJ2-1; possible D gene TRBD2, 7 bases. The V gene lost 6 bases and the J gene lost 6 bases, with 15 bases spanning the gap. Germline values: CDR1 MNHEY, CDR2 SVGAGI. The CDR3 extends over 14 amino acids. This CDR3 reads CASREQGGVNEQFF. The CDR3 coding sequence is TGTGCCAGCAGGGAACAGGGAGGGGTCAATGAGCAGTTCTTC.

Points on this clone: The same CDR3 is also encoded by other DNA sequences in this sample. The CDR3 coding sequence is TGCAGCGTGGGGACAGGGGCTAACTATGGCTACACCTTC. Its protein product is CSVGTGANYGYTF. V and J are TRBV29-1 and TRBJ1-2, with 10 bases lining up with TRBD1. In germline, CDR1 is SQVTM, CDR2 ANQGSEA. V lost 6 bases, J lost 0 bases, and 1 base stayed unmatched. This CDR3 is built from 13 residues.

CDR3 protein: CASTLGEKVVAQPQHF. In nucleotides, the CDR3 is TGTGCCAGCACCCTGGGGGAGAAGGTGGTTGCTCAGCCCCAGCATTTT. The chain couples TRBV28 to TRBJ1-5; D is perhaps TRBD1 (5 bases). V was clipped by 7 bases and J by 6 bases, with 22 bases between them. Germline assignment: CDR1 MDHEN and CDR2 SYDVKM. The CDR3 length is 16 residues. The full variable domain, in which reference TRBV28 and TRBJ1-5 provide the parts outside the CDR3, is DVKVTQSSRYLVKRTGEKVFLECVQDMDHENMFWYRQDPGLGLRLIYFSYDVKMKEKGDIPEGYSVSREKKERFSLILESASTNQTSMYLCASTLGEKVVAQPQHFGDGTRLSIL.

The chain links TRBV28 to TRBJ1-2, with a weak D call TRBD1 (6 bases). Trimming removed 2 bases from V and 8 bases from J, with 12 bases in between. There are 13 residues in the CDR3. Germline assignment: CDR1 MDHEN and CDR2 SYDVKM. The CDR3 loop is CASSLAQGTGYTF. CDR3 bases: TGTGCCAGCAGTTTAGCCCAGGGGACGGGCTACACCTTC.

The gene calls are TRBV7-3 and TRBJ2-1, with D perhaps assigned TRBD1 or TRBD2 (5 bases each). The germline CDR1 and CDR2 sequences are SGHTA and FQGTGA. The CDR3 length is 16 residues. Trimming left V 5 bases short and J 3 bases short, with 17 bases between. In nucleotides, the CDR3 is TGTGCCAGCAGCCCCGCCGGGCAGGGAGACTACAATGAGCAGTTCTTC. Amino acids: CASSPAGQGDYNEQFF.

The rearrangement joins TRBV7-2 to TRBJ2-3; 8 positions match TRBD1. Germline CDR1 is SGHTA and CDR2 is FQGNSA. CDR3 length equals 14 residues. Trimming removed 4 bases from V and 4 bases from J; junction bases left unmatched: 4. CDR3 in DNA: TGTGCCAGCAGCTATGGACAGGGCGCAGATACGCAGTATTTT. It encodes CASSYGQGADTQYF. Based on the CDR3 plus reference TRBV7-2 and TRBJ2-3, the full variable domain is GAGVSQSPSNKVTEKGKDVELRCDPISGHTALYWYRQSLGQGLEFLIYFQGNSAPDKSGLPSDRFSAERTGGSVSTLTIQRTQQEDSAVYLCASSYGQGADTQYFGPGTRLTVL.

The chain links TRBV5-4 to TRBJ2-2; no firm D call. In germline, CDR1 is SGHNT, CDR2 YYREEE (reference sequence). V was shortened by 2 bases and J by 6 bases, with 11 bases between the two germline ends. There are 14 residues in the CDR3. The CDR3: CASSFPDGSGELFF. CDR3 nucleotides: TGTGCCAGCAGCTTCCCGGATGGGTCCGGGGAGCTGTTTTTT.

V and J are TRBV5-1 and TRBJ1-4; 10 bases fit TRBD1. The CDR3 totals 17 residues. Per germline, CDR1 SGHRS and CDR2 YFSETQ. After removal of 0 bases from V and 5 bases from J, the junction contained 7 bases not matched to a gene. CDR3 protein: CASSLDGDRGENEKLFF. The DNA for the CDR3 is TGCGCCAGCAGCTTGGATGGGGACAGGGGAGAGAATGAAAAACTGTTTTTT. Full variable domain (missing parts from reference TRBV5-1 and TRBJ1-4): KAGVTQTPRYLIKTRGQQVTLSCSPISGHRSVSWYQQTPGQGLQFLFEYFSETQRNKGNFPGRFSGRQFSNSRSEMNVSTLELGDSALYLCASSLDGDRGENEKLFFGSGTQLSVL.

The V and J genes are TRBV19 and TRBJ1-5; D possibly corresponds to TRBD1 (5 bases). The ends were cut back, 0 bases at V and 9 bases at J, with 9 bases in the middle. This CDR3 comprises 13 residues. Germline V gene data show CDR1 as LNHDA and CDR2 as SQIVND (reference sequence). CDR3 in DNA: TGTGCCAGTAGTATAGAGGCGGGGACGCCCCAGCATTTT. Protein product: CASSIEAGTPQHF.

V and J are TRBV28 and TRBJ2-7; the match to TRBD1 covers 9 bases. The CDR3 contains 15 residues. Germline CDR1 and CDR2: MDHEN and SYDVKM. The ends lost 6 bases at V and 2 bases at J; junction bases unmatched: 8. The CDR3 sequence: CASRPGTGFPYEQYF. Written as DNA, the CDR3 is TGTGCCAGCAGACCCGGGACAGGGTTTCCCTACGAGCAGTACTTC.

The V call is TRBV7-9, the J call TRBJ1-5, with unresolved D. The CDR3 runs 16 residues. The ends were cut back, 0 bases at V and 0 bases at J, with 9 bases in the middle. Germline-derived CDR1 and CDR2 are SEHNR and FQNEAQ (reference sequence). The CDR3 region has the DNA TGTGCCAGCAGCTTAGCCTTGGGTTCTAGCAATCAGCCCCAGCATTTT. It translates to CASSLALGSSNQPQHF.

V is TRBV5-1 and J is TRBJ1-2; 8 bases align to TRBD1. V trimming: 0 bases; J trimming: 7 bases; junction bases outside the gene matches: 8. Germline CDR1 reads SGHRS; CDR2 reads YFSETQ. The CDR3 is made up of 15 amino acids. As DNA, the CDR3 is TGCGCCAGCAGCTTGGAAACAGGGGGGTCGTCTGGCTACACCTTC. Translated: CASSLETGGSSGYTF.

J is TRBJ1-3 and V is TRBV4-3, with 9 bases aligning to TRBD1. Germline V gene data show CDR1 as LGHNA and CDR2 as YSLEER. The CDR3 has 17 amino acids. Trimming took 1 base from V and 0 from J; bases not matched to a gene: 4. The CDR3 loop is CASSQVTGGFSGNTIYF. The CDR3 coding sequence is TGCGCCAGCAGCCAAGTAACAGGGGGCTTCTCTGGAAACACCATATATTTT.

The chain links TRBV14 to TRBJ1-2, with a tentative D call TRBD1 (5 bases). Germline values: CDR1 SGHDN, CDR2 FVKESK. The CDR3 loop spans 14 amino acids. The V end lost 3 bases, the J end lost 8 bases, and 16 bases lay between the germline ends. The CDR3 here is CASSHDGDGRGYTF. CDR3 nucleotides: TGTGCCAGCAGCCACGATGGGGACGGACGAGGCTACACCTTC.

As DNA, the CDR3 is TGTGCCAGCAAAGCGACCCTCTACGAGCAGTACTTC. As protein: CASKATLYEQYF. The chain is built from TRBV28 and TRBJ2-5; D ambiguous. The J call may not be correct, given that the DNA end is closer to TRBJ2-7. This CDR3 spans 12 amino acids. Germline CDR1 is MDHEN and CDR2 is SYDVKM.

The chain links TRBV28 to TRBJ2-7; D remains unclear. The length of the CDR3 is 14 residues. Trimming took off 3 bases at V and 3 bases at J, with 12 bases between the two ends. Germline V gives CDR1 MDHEN, CDR2 SYDVKM. The CDR3 region has the DNA TGTGCCAGCAGTTTGAGGAACAGAGACTACGAGCAGTACTTC. This gives the protein CASSLRNRDYEQYF. The variable domain in full, with the rest retrieved from reference TRBV28 and TRBJ2-7, is DVKVTQSSRYLVKRTGEKVFLECVQDMDHENMFWYRQDPGLGLRLIYFSYDVKMKEKGDIPEGYSVSREKKERFSLILESASTNQTSMYLCASSLRNRDYEQYFGPGTRLTVT.

Concerning this clone itself: The sample contains more than one DNA sequence encoding this CDR3. J is TRBJ2-7 and V is TRBV5-1; 9 bases align to TRBD2. The trim removed 4 bases at V and 2 bases at J, leaving 4 bases unmatched. CDR1 is SGHRS and CDR2 is YFSETQ in the germline V gene. The length of the CDR3 is 14 residues. The CDR3 sequence is CASSLTSGAYEQYF. The CDR3 DNA follows: TGCGCCAGCAGCCTGACTAGCGGTGCCTACGAGCAGTACTTC.

V gene TRBV9 combines with J gene TRBJ2-2; D is unclear. The V end was cut by 0 bases, the J end by 3 bases, with 12 bases between. This CDR3 region has 16 residues. Germline values: CDR1 SGDLS, CDR2 YYNGEE. The DNA of the CDR3 is TGTGCCAGCAGCGTAGTCCCCGAAGTAGACACCGGGGAGCTGTTTTTT. This translates into CASSVVPEVDTGELFF.

The V gene is TRBV2, the J gene TRBJ1-4, with D possibly being TRBD1 (6 bases). CDR3 length equals 15 residues. Trimming stripped 6 bases from V and 3 bases from J, with 14 bases between. Germline CDR1 and CDR2: SNHLY and FYNNEI. CDR3 amino acids: CASRITGLSNEKLFF. The CDR3 region has the DNA TGTGCCAGCAGGATAACAGGGCTCTCTAATGAAAAACTGTTTTTT.

The chain is built from TRBV11-3 and TRBJ2-7, with D unclear. Trimming cost V 4 bases and J 6 bases, with 7 bases left between them. Germline CDR1 and CDR2: SGHNT and YENEEA. CDR3 length equals 11 residues. CDR3 sequence reads: CASSSGPEQYF. For the CDR3, the DNA is TGTGCCAGCAGCTCCGGTCCCGAGCAGTACTTC.

The rearrangement uses TRBV5-1 and TRBJ2-1, with 8 bases lining up with TRBD2. This CDR3 region has 16 residues. Germline CDR1 is SGHRS and CDR2 is YFSETQ. After removal of 3 bases from V and 0 bases from J, the junction contained 5 bases not matched to a gene. CDR3 in DNA: TGCGCCAGCAGCTACCTAGCGGGTCCCTCCTACAATGAGCAGTTCTTC. The encoded protein is CASSYLAGPSYNEQFF.

This clone has a single count. V gene TRBV5-4 combines with J gene TRBJ2-5; D uncertain. TRBJ2-7 explains the end of the DNA better; the J call may be wrong. The length of the CDR3 is 14 residues. The germline gives CDR1 SGHNT, CDR2 YYREEE (reference sequence). This chain's CDR3 is CASSLRSSSYEQYF. CDR3 nucleotides: TGTGCCAGCAGCTTGCGATCAAGCTCCTACGAGCAGTACTTC.